The 23 T cell receptor beta chains below come from one sample, sequenced in a study of vaccination effects on CD4 cells after COVID-19. CD4+ T cells specific for antigen were expanded with viral peptide pools by the ViraFEST assay before sequencing. It was after around eleven days of culture that CD4+ T cells were isolated. Testing of the vaccine recipients showed negative nucleocapsid antibodies and no prior SARS-CoV-2 infection. Sequencing used immunoSEQ multiplex PCR; TCRdb keeps in-frame clones, though not all of them. The table records tens of thousands of clones, roughly 70% of them present only once. The antigens for these receptors are not known. The sequencing here drew on CD4+ T cells from PBMCs cultured with SARS-CoV-2 spike peptides, taken before COVID-19 vaccination. These receptors all come from a human donor who received a COVID-19 vaccine.

The V call is TRBV2, the J call TRBJ1-3; no clear D gene. There are 15 residues in the CDR3. V lost 6 bases, J lost 0 bases, and 12 bases lay in between. Germline CDR1 and CDR2: SNHLY and FYNNEI. CDR3 nucleotide sequence: TGTGCCAGCAGCTTAGGAGCTAGCTCTGGAAACACCATATATTTT. This codes for CASSLGASSGNTIYF.

The rearrangement links TRBV19 to TRBJ2-1; tentative D call: TRBD1 (6 bases). Germline V gene sequence: CDR1 LNHDA, CDR2 SQIVND (reference sequence). The CDR3 sequence is 12 residues long. Trimming removed 6 bases at V and 9 bases at J, with 12 bases between. The DNA of the CDR3 is TGTGCCAGTAGCAGGGGACGCGGTGAGCAGTTCTTC. This sequence encodes CASSRGRGEQFF.

J is TRBJ2-7 and V is TRBV28; D is uncertain. The CDR3 length is 14 residues. The germline CDR1 and CDR2 sequences are MDHEN and SYDVKM. The ends were cut back, 8 bases at V and 2 bases at J, with 16 bases in the middle. CDR3 nucleotides: TGTGCCAGCTCCCCACCCCAACAGCCCTACGAGCAGTACTTC. Translation: CASSPPQQPYEQYF. The variable domain in full, with the rest retrieved from reference TRBV28 and TRBJ2-7, is DVKVTQSSRYLVKRTGEKVFLECVQDMDHENMFWYRQDPGLGLRLIYFSYDVKMKEKGDIPEGYSVSREKKERFSLILESASTNQTSMYLCASSPPQQPYEQYFGPGTRLTVT.

The chain employs TRBV2 and TRBJ1-5; D may be TRBD1 (6 bases). The CDR3 consists of 15 residues. Trimming took off 2 bases at V and 5 bases at J, with 13 bases between the two ends. The germline CDR1 and CDR2 sequences are SNHLY and FYNNEI. The CDR3 loop reads CASSEIRQGHQPQHF. Here the CDR3 DNA reads TGTGCCAGCAGTGAAATTCGGCAGGGGCATCAGCCCCAGCATTTT.

Only a few counts were recorded for this clone. CDR3 nucleotides: TGCAGCGTTGGTACACCGTTAGGGCCCCAGCATTTT. Translating gives CSVGTPLGPQHF. The chain combines TRBV29-1 with TRBJ1-5; D unresolved. CDR3 length: 12 amino acids. V was pared by 4 bases and J by 9 bases, with 13 bases between. Per the germline V gene, CDR1 is SQVTM and CDR2 is ANQGSEA.

This clone was seen only a few times. This chain joins TRBV5-1 and TRBJ1-6, with D unresolved. Germline-derived CDR1 and CDR2 are SGHRS and YFSETQ. The length of the CDR3 is 14 residues. V was cut by 0 bases and J by 7 bases, with 8 bases left in between. The CDR3 DNA sequence: TGCGCCAGCAGCTTGGGGGGAGGCAATTCACCCCTCCACTTT. Translated, it gives CASSLGGGNSPLHF.

The chain recombines TRBV11-2 with TRBJ2-7, with D tentatively TRBD1 (6 bases). CDR1 is SGHAT and CDR2 is FQNNGV in the germline V gene. Between the trimmed V and J ends, which lost 6 bases and 3 bases, there was a span of 15 bases. The length of the CDR3 is 14 residues. CDR3 residues: CASSKTGSLYEQYF. CDR3 bases: TGTGCCAGCAGTAAGACAGGTTCCCTCTACGAGCAGTACTTC.

The chain combines TRBV5-1 with TRBJ2-3, with 8 nucleotides matching TRBD1. After removal of 0 bases from V and 1 base from J, the junction contained 1 base not matched to a gene. CDR3 length equals 15 residues. The germline gives CDR1 SGHRS, CDR2 YFSETQ. CDR3 nucleotides: TGCGCCAGCAGCTTGGAGGGACAGGGCACAGATACGCAGTATTTT. It is translated as CASSLEGQGTDTQYF.

This clone was found once. The chain is built from TRBV3-1 (or the pseudogene TRBV3-2) and TRBJ2-7; 8 bases fit TRBD1. The CDR3 is 16 residues long. CDR1 LGHDT and CDR2 YNNKEL come from the germline V gene (reference sequence). Germline trimming cut 1 base from V and 3 bases from J; bases unmatched to any gene: 8. The CDR3 reads CASSQAQRTGSYEQYF. CDR3 nucleotides: TGTGCCAGCAGCCAAGCCCAAAGGACAGGGAGCTACGAGCAGTACTTC.

The rearrangement links TRBV28 to TRBJ2-2; 9 positions match TRBD2. From germline, CDR1 is MDHEN and CDR2 SYDVKM. The CDR3 consists of 17 residues. The trim removed 3 bases at V and 1 base at J, leaving 6 bases unmatched. The chain's CDR3 is CASSFPKTSGNTGELFF. In DNA, the CDR3 is TGTGCCAGCAGTTTCCCCAAGACTAGCGGGAACACCGGGGAGCTGTTTTTT.

The chain has TRBV6-2 or TRBV6-3 and TRBJ1-1; D call uncertain. Per the germline V gene, CDR1 is MNHEY and CDR2 is SVGEGT. V lost 5 bases and J 7 bases, leaving 11 bases between the germline ends. The CDR3 spans 12 residues. Here the CDR3 DNA reads TGTGCCAGCAGTCTACGGAGGAGTGAAGCTTTCTTT. Translated, it gives CASSLRRSEAFF.

This sequence joins TRBV6-5 and TRBJ1-1; a possible D gene is TRBD1 (5 bases). V lost 8 bases and J 1 base, leaving 11 bases between the germline ends. Per the germline V gene, CDR1 is MNHEY and CDR2 is SVGAGI. CDR3 length: 13 amino acids. The chain's CDR3 is CASEEQANTEAFF. CDR3 nucleotide sequence: TGTGCCAGCGAAGAACAGGCGAACACTGAAGCTTTCTTT.

The chain is built from TRBV24-1 and TRBJ1-2, with 8 bases fitting TRBD1. Trimming cost V 3 bases and J 3 bases; bases outside gene matches: 2. Per the germline V gene, CDR1 is KGHDR and CDR2 is SFDVKD. The CDR3 has 14 amino acids. CDR3 sequence: CATSDLDRDYGYTF. CDR3 coding DNA: TGTGCCACCAGTGATCTGGACAGGGACTATGGCTACACCTTC.

The rearrangement joins TRBV9 to TRBJ2-5; D unresolved. The V gene lost 2 bases and the J gene lost 5 bases, with 10 bases spanning the gap. Per the germline V gene, CDR1 is SGDLS and CDR2 is YYNGEE. The CDR3 spans 13 residues. The CDR3 protein is CASSVQPRETQYF. DNA for the CDR3: TGTGCCAGCAGCGTTCAACCACGGGAGACCCAGTACTTC.

The V gene is TRBV28, the J gene TRBJ2-2, with D perhaps assigned TRBD1 or TRBD2 (6 bases each). V lost 3 bases to trimming and J lost 3 bases, with 11 bases between them. Germline V gives CDR1 MDHEN, CDR2 SYDVKM. The CDR3 has 15 amino acids. CDR3: CASSFAGHYTGELFF. The DNA for the CDR3 is TGTGCCAGCAGTTTCGCGGGACACTACACCGGGGAGCTGTTTTTT.

The chain employs TRBV19 and TRBJ1-5, with D unresolved. V shed 4 bases and J shed 2 bases, with 3 bases lying between them. This CDR3 spans 12 amino acids. Per germline, CDR1 LNHDA and CDR2 SQIVND (reference sequence). CDR3 in DNA: TGTGCCAGTAGTACGGGCAATCAGCCCCAGCATTTT. It encodes CASSTGNQPQHF.

The V gene is TRBV19, the J gene TRBJ1-1, with D unclear. Trimming took off 7 bases at V and 3 bases at J, with 9 bases between the two ends. CDR3 length equals 12 residues. Germline V gene sequence: CDR1 LNHDA, CDR2 SQIVND (reference sequence). The CDR3 region has the DNA TGTGCCAGTAAAAACAGATACACTGAAGCTTTCTTT. Its protein product is CASKNRYTEAFF.

The rearrangement uses TRBV6-5 and TRBJ2-7; possibly TRBD2 for D (6 bases). The V gene lost 6 bases and the J gene lost 3 bases, with 12 bases spanning the gap. The CDR3 totals 13 residues. CDR1 and CDR2 from the germline V gene are MNHEY and SVGAGI. The CDR3 region has the DNA TGTGCCAGCAGGGAGGGGCGCGACTACGAGCAGTACTTC. This encodes CASREGRDYEQYF.

This chain links TRBV29-1 with TRBJ1-1; D call uncertain. V was pared by 3 bases and J by 0 bases, with 11 bases between. Germline CDR1 is SQVTM and CDR2 is ANQGSEA. This CDR3 contains 14 residues. The CDR3 coding sequence is TGCAGCGTTGATAGGGCGGCCATGAACACTGAAGCTTTCTTT. Translating it yields CSVDRAAMNTEAFF.

The chain combines TRBV4-1 with TRBJ2-1; tentatively, D is TRBD2 (6 bases). The germline V and J ends were trimmed by 8 bases and 1 base, with 21 bases remaining between them. The CDR3 extends over 17 amino acids. CDR1 and CDR2 (germline): MGHRA, YSYEKL. The CDR3 region has the DNA TGCGCCAGCGCAACCCTGGGAGGTAGGTCTTCCTACAATGAGCAGTTCTTC. Its protein is CASATLGGRSSYNEQFF.

In this sample, this clone turned up a few times. The chain has TRBV5-1 and TRBJ1-3; D is unresolved. V was clipped by 0 bases and J by 2 bases, with 9 bases between them. The CDR3 consists of 15 residues. The germline V gene encodes CDR1 SGHRS and CDR2 YFSETQ. The CDR3 spells CASSLEGDPGNTIYF. The CDR3 region has the DNA TGCGCCAGCAGCTTGGAGGGCGACCCTGGAAACACCATATATTTT.

The V call is TRBV5-4, the J call TRBJ2-3; D call uncertain. CDR1 and CDR2 from the germline V gene are SGHNT and YYREEE (reference sequence). V dropped 0 bases and J dropped 0 bases, with 2 bases sitting between them. The CDR3 has 13 amino acids. The CDR3: CASSLVSTDTQYF. The CDR3 DNA is TGTGCCAGCAGCTTGGTTAGCACAGATACGCAGTATTTT.

The chain couples TRBV27 to TRBJ2-7; TRBD1 might be the D (6 bases). The germline V and J ends were trimmed by 6 bases and 2 bases, with 11 bases remaining between them. The CDR3 contains 13 residues. From germline, CDR1 is MNHEY and CDR2 SMNVEV (reference sequence). CDR3 nucleotide sequence: TGTGCCAGCAGGGGGACAAGAGCCTACGAGCAGTACTTC. Residues: CASRGTRAYEQYF.